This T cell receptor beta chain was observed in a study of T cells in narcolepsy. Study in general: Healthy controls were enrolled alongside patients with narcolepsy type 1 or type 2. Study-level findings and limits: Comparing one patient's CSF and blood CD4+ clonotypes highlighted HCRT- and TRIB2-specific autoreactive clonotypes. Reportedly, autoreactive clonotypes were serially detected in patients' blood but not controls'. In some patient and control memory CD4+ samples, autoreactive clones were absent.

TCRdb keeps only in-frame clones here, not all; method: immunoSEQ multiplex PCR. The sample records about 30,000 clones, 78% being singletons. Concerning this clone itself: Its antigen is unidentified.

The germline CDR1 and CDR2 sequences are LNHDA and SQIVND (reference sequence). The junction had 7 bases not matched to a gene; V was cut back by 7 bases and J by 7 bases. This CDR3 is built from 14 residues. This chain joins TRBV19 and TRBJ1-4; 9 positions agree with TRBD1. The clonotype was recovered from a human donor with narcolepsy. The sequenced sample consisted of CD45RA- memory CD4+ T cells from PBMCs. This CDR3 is CASTVTGGGEKLFF. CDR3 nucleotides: TGTGCCAGTACCGTTACAGGGGGCGGTGAAAAACTGTTTTTT.